Following are 13 T cell receptor beta chains from one sample sequenced in a study of T cells after yellow fever vaccination (dated by TCRdb to the late 2010s). The treatment or condition label for this specimen denotes: live attenuated yellow fever vaccine strain. Libraries were prepared through 5' RACE. Sequencing instrument: Illumina HiSeq 2500. TCRdb reran the public reads through fastp at Q25 and MiXCR, keeping productive beta chains. Every distinct CDR3 protein forms one entry, paired with its most common genes and DNA. The sample yields about 230,000 distinct CDR3 sequences; 6.5% to 7.5% were counted once. The ten largest clones represent 0.8% to 1.2% of the sample. Material: CD4+ T cells sorted from PBMCs, obtained on the day of the yellow fever booster vaccination. All receptors come from a man aged 25-45 years who received the YFV17D yellow fever vaccine.

This clonotype was counted only a few times. CDR3 protein: CAASRALYNEQFF. The CDR3 region has the DNA TGTGCCGCCTCACGGGCCCTTTACAATGAGCAGTTCTTC. V and J are TRBV30 and TRBJ2-1; D gene uncertain. Trimming pared 8 bases from V and 4 bases from J, leaving 15 bases between. This CDR3 is 13 amino acids long. CDR1 is GTSNPN and CDR2 is SVGIG in the germline V gene (reference sequence).

This clonotype was seen many times. The rearrangement uses TRBV6-1 and TRBJ2-2; 11 bases are a match to TRBD1. CDR1 and CDR2 from the germline V gene are MNHNS and SASEGT. The V gene end was trimmed by 2 bases and the J gene end by 7 bases; junction bases not matched to a gene: 3. The CDR3 consists of 15 residues. The CDR3 spells CASSERTGGLGELFF. CDR3 DNA: TGTGCCAGCAGTGAAAGGACAGGGGGCCTCGGGGAGCTGTTTTTT.

This clonotype was detected ten times or more. The rearrangement links TRBV15 to TRBJ2-1; 9 positions match TRBD2. Germline V CDR1 and CDR2: LNHNV, YYDKDF (reference sequence). The trim removed 0 bases at V and 10 bases at J, leaving 7 bases unmatched. The CDR3 length is 15 residues. CDR3 nucleotides: TGTGCCACCAGCAGAGATATTGCGGGAGGGAGGGAGCAGTTCTTC. Protein sequence: CATSRDIAGGREQFF.

This clonotype occurred many times. The rearrangement joins TRBV4-3 to TRBJ2-3; the D gene is possibly TRBD2 (6 bases). The germline V and J ends were trimmed by 1 base and 4 bases, with 12 bases remaining between them. Per the germline V gene, CDR1 is LGHNA and CDR2 is YSLEER. The CDR3 consists of 15 residues. CDR3 nucleotide sequence: TGCGCCAGCAGCCAAGGGGGGACTCTAGCAGATACGCAGTATTTT. Translated, it gives CASSQGGTLADTQYF.

V is TRBV10-2 and J is TRBJ2-5, with unresolved D. Trimming took off 3 bases at V and 0 bases at J, with 5 bases between the two ends. The length of the CDR3 is 13 residues. Germline V gives CDR1 WSHSY, CDR2 SAAADI. The DNA for the CDR3 is TGCGCCAGCAGTGATCGTCACCAAGAGACCCAGTACTTC. Translated, it gives CASSDRHQETQYF.

This clonotype occurred many times. This chain uses TRBV10-1 with TRBJ2-1; 9 nucleotides agree with TRBD2. The CDR3 is 15 residues long. Looked up from germline, CDR1 is WNHNN and CDR2 is SYGVQD (reference sequence). V trimming: 5 bases; J trimming: 5 bases; junction bases outside the gene matches: 7. The CDR3 spells CASSLGLATNNEQFF. CDR3 nucleotide sequence: TGCGCCAGCAGTCTGGGACTAGCCACCAACAATGAGCAGTTCTTC.

In this sample, this clonotype turned up a few times. This rearrangement joins TRBV20-1 to TRBJ2-7, with D hard to call. CDR3 length: 14 residues. The V and J ends lost 0 bases and 7 bases respectively, with 16 bases between them. Germline V gene lookup returns CDR1 DFQATT and CDR2 SNEGSKA (reference sequence). CDR3 sequence reads: CSARDDLELKEQYF. The CDR3 bases are TGCAGTGCTAGAGATGATTTGGAGTTAAAGGAGCAGTACTTC.

This clonotype was counted ten times or more. The J gene is TRBJ2-7, the V gene TRBV7-9; 8 nucleotides line up with TRBD1. Germline CDR1 and CDR2: SEHNR and FQNEAQ (reference sequence). The CDR3 totals 16 residues. V shed 3 bases, J shed 4 bases, and the junction held 11 bases outside the gene matches. DNA for the CDR3: TGTGCCAGCAGCTTCTCCCCCGGGACAGGCCGTTACGAGCAGTACTTC. Its protein is CASSFSPGTGRYEQYF.

There are many counts of this clonotype. The chain carries TRBV20-1 and TRBJ2-2; D remains ambiguous. Germline V CDR1 and CDR2: DFQATT, SNEGSKA (reference sequence). Between the trimmed V and J ends, which lost 1 base and 4 bases, there was a span of 7 bases. The CDR3 runs to 13 residues. CDR3 coding DNA: TGCAGTGCTAGAGTTGGGGTCACCGGGGAGCTGTTTTTT. This encodes CSARVGVTGELFF.

This clonotype was observed a handful of times. The chain carries TRBV6-5 and TRBJ2-5; no reliable D call. Trimming left V 3 bases short and J 3 bases short, with 11 bases between. This CDR3 is 14 amino acids long. Germline V gene lookup returns CDR1 MNHEY and CDR2 SVGAGI. CDR3 in amino acids: CASSYNGPEETQYF. In DNA form, the CDR3 reads TGTGCCAGCAGTTATAACGGACCAGAAGAGACCCAGTACTTC.

This clonotype has just a few counts. The CDR3 loop is CASSFGLAGGIEQFF. The CDR3 nucleotides read TGTGCCAGCAGCTTCGGACTAGCGGGAGGGATTGAGCAGTTCTTC. The chain combines TRBV7-2 with TRBJ2-1; 15 nucleotides match TRBD2. The J segment lost 9 bases and the V segment lost 3 bases, leaving 3 bases of the junction unmatched. Germline values: CDR1 SGHTA, CDR2 FQGNSA. The CDR3 covers 15 residues.

J is TRBJ2-2 and V is TRBV6-2 or TRBV6-3; D is unresolved. V was trimmed by 0 bases and J by 3 bases, leaving 8 bases between them. The CDR3 has 15 amino acids. CDR1 and CDR2 (germline): MNHEY, SVGEGT. CDR3 DNA sequence: TGTGCCAGCAGTTACTCCAACCGGTACACCGGGGAGCTGTTTTTT. Encoded protein: CASSYSNRYTGELFF.

This clonotype has at least ten counts. This chain links TRBV7-2 with TRBJ2-3, with D possibly TRBD2 on 6 matching bases. Per germline, CDR1 SGHTA and CDR2 FQGNSA. The germline V and J ends were trimmed by 4 bases and 7 bases, with 12 bases remaining between them. CDR3 size: 13 residues. The CDR3 is CASSSLAGNTQYF. DNA of the CDR3: TGTGCCAGCAGCTCTCTGGCGGGGAATACGCAGTATTTT. Full variable domain (remainder filled in from reference TRBV7-2 and TRBJ2-3): GAGVSQSPSNKVTEKGKDVELRCDPISGHTALYWYRQSLGQGLEFLIYFQGNSAPDKSGLPSDRFSAERTGGSVSTLTIQRTQQEDSAVYLCASSSLAGNTQYFGPGTRLTVL.